Listed below are T cell receptor beta chains from one sample, sequenced in a study of blood T cell repertoires in COVID-19. Clones were read by immunoSEQ multiplex PCR, and TCRdb kept only the in-frame ones, dropping some. The table lists around 75,000 clones, around 87% of them singletons. Sequenced: peripheral blood. The receptors stem from a man aged 50-60 years with acute or convalescent COVID-19. Both conserved end residues are part of each CDR3. D genes are given only for firm matches. Size values are once, few and many counts, or a class for expanded clones, and some rows have none.

d_gene | j_gene | v_gene | abundance | CDR3aa | CDR3nt
TRBD2 | TRBJ2-2 | TRBV9 | once | CASSVTSGGNTGELFF | TGTGCCAGCAGCGTCACTAGCGGGGGGAACACCGGGGAGCTGTTTTTT
. | TRBJ2-1 | TRBV19 | few | CASRNGQEGPVF | TGTGCCAGTAGAAACGGACAGGAGGGTCCGGTCTTC
TRBD1 | TRBJ1-2 | TRBV4-1 | . | CASSQGRTGGTYGYTF | TGCGCCAGCAGCCAAGGAAGGACAGGGGGTACCTATGGCTACACCTTC
. | TRBJ1-1 | TRBV5-1 | . | CASRRQPNTEAFF | TGCGCCAGCAGACGACAGCCGAACACTGAAGCTTTCTTT
. | TRBJ2-7 | TRBV10-2 | . | CASSESGRAGEQYF | TGCGCCAGCAGTGAGTCTGGAAGGGCGGGCGAGCAGTACTTC
. | TRBJ2-1 | TRBV5-1 | . | CASSLVLGGGREQFF | TGCGCCAGCAGCCTGGTCCTGGGGGGAGGTCGAGAGCAGTTCTTC
. | TRBJ2-3 | TRBV5-1 | . | CASSPVGGATDTQYF | TGCGCCAGCAGCCCGGTGGGGGGAGCTACAGATACGCAGTATTTT
. | TRBJ2-6 | TRBV13 | . | CASSGEGTAPWRGSGANVLTF | TGTGCCAGCAGCGGAGAGGGAACGGCGCCTTGGCGGGGTTCTGGGGCCAACGTCCTGACTTTC
TRBD1 | TRBJ1-5 | TRBV19 | . | CASSTSDRADQPQHF | TGTGCCAGTAGTACCTCGGACAGGGCGGATCAGCCCCAGCATTTT
TRBD1 | TRBJ2-3 | TRBV28 | . | CASSPDRGATDTQYF | TGTGCCAGCAGCCCGGACAGGGGGGCGACAGATACGCAGTATTTT
. | TRBJ2-7 | TRBV6-5 | . | CASSRSGTYEQYF | TGTGCCAGCAGTCGGTCGGGGACCTACGAGCAGTACTTC
TRBD2 | TRBJ2-5 | TRBV5-1 | . | CASSLGPSGSSQETQYF | TGCGCCAGCAGCTTGGGGCCTAGCGGGAGCTCCCAAGAGACCCAGTACTTC
. | TRBJ2-2 | TRBV6-5 | . | CASSYGQGYTGELFF | TGTGCCAGCAGTTACGGGCAGGGGTACACCGGGGAGCTGTTTTTT
. | TRBJ2-2 | TRBV27 | . | CASSLYRVDGELFF | TGTGCCAGCAGTTTATACAGGGTGGACGGGGAGCTGTTTTTT
. | TRBJ1-2 | TRBV11-3 | . | CASSLDRRTLYGYTF | TGTGCCAGCAGCTTAGACAGGCGTACTCTCTATGGCTACACCTTC
TRBD1 | TRBJ2-7 | TRBV3-1/TRBV3-2 | . | CASSRAETGGSYEQYF | TGTGCCAGCAGCCGAGCGGAGACAGGGGGGTCCTACGAGCAGTACTTC
TRBD1 | TRBJ2-1 | TRBV5-4 | . | CASSLEGQGALNEQFF | TGTGCCAGCAGCTTGGAAGGGCAGGGGGCGCTGAATGAGCAGTTCTTC
TRBD1 | TRBJ2-7 | TRBV5-1 | . | CASSSPDRSYEQYF | TGCGCCAGCAGCAGCCCGGACAGGAGCTACGAGCAGTACTTC
. | TRBJ2-1 | TRBV19 | . | CASSIRGHGDNEQFF | TGTGCCAGTAGTATCCGGGGACACGGGGACAATGAGCAGTTCTTC
TRBD1 | TRBJ1-3 | TRBV11-3 | . | CASSPRTGSGNTIYF | TGTGCCAGCAGCCCCCGGACAGGTTCTGGAAACACCATATATTTT
. | TRBJ2-3 | TRBV18 | . | CASSPLLATDTQYF | TGTGCCAGCTCACCACTCCTGGCCACAGATACGCAGTATTTT
. | TRBJ1-1 | TRBV4-2 | . | CASSQGGGNTEAFF | TGTGCCAGCAGCCAAGGCGGGGGAAACACTGAAGCTTTCTTT
. | TRBJ1-3 | TRBV7-2 | . | CASSLGRLGTGNTIYF | TGTGCCAGCAGCTTAGGACGACTCGGGACTGGAAACACCATATATTTT
. | TRBJ2-3 | TRBV5-1 | . | CASSLAGAGDTQYF | TGCGCCAGCAGCTTGGCAGGGGCGGGAGATACGCAGTATTTT
. | TRBJ2-3 | TRBV7-2 | . | CASSFLRARRGTDTQYF | TGTGCCAGCAGCTTTCTGAGGGCTCGACGAGGCACAGATACGCAGTATTTT
. | TRBJ2-1 | TRBV11-2 | . | CASSPLLGGGHEQFF | TGTGCCAGCAGCCCACTACTTGGGGGCGGCCATGAGCAGTTCTTC
. | TRBJ1-6 | TRBV11-3 | once | CASSSTGTNSPLHF | TGTGCCAGCAGCTCAACAGGGACCAATTCACCCCTCCACTTT
TRBD2 | TRBJ2-1 | TRBV11-2 | . | CASSLDMGGNEQFF | TGTGCCAGCAGCTTAGATATGGGGGGGAATGAGCAGTTCTTC
. | TRBJ1-6 | TRBV18 | . | CASSPGQNSPLHF | TGTGCCAGCTCACCGGGACAAAATTCACCCCTCCACTTT
TRBD2 | TRBJ2-5 | TRBV19 | . | CASSKRLAGDQETQYF | TGTGCCAGTAGTAAACGACTAGCGGGGGACCAAGAGACCCAGTACTTC
. | TRBJ1-1 | TRBV7-2 | . | CASSPAPTRGSTEAFF | TGTGCCAGCAGCCCAGCCCCTACACGGGGGAGCACTGAAGCTTTCTTT
TRBD1 | TRBJ1-1 | TRBV6-6 | . | CASIRPGQASHEAFF | TGTGCCAGCATCCGACCGGGACAGGCAAGCCATGAAGCTTTCTTT
. | TRBJ1-4 | TRBV4-1 | once | CASSLLQGNDEKLFF | TGCGCCAGCAGCCTTTTACAGGGAAATGATGAAAAACTGTTTTTT
. | TRBJ2-7 | TRBV6-5 | . | CASRTLGGHYEQYF | TGTGCCAGCAGGACCTTGGGAGGTCACTACGAGCAGTACTTC
. | TRBJ1-3 | TRBV2 | . | CASSGGQSPGNTIYF | TGTGCCAGCAGTGGGGGGCAGTCGCCTGGAAACACCATATATTTT
TRBD1 | TRBJ2-1 | TRBV18 | . | CASSPRGRGQGVQEQFF | TGTGCCAGCTCACCTCGGGGCCGAGGACAGGGGGTTCAAGAGCAGTTCTTC
. | TRBJ2-7 | TRBV5-6 | . | CASSRIRETYEQYF | TGTGCCAGCAGCCGCATTCGGGAAACCTACGAGCAGTACTTC
TRBD1 | TRBJ1-2 | TRBV6-5 | few | CASSTRQGGNYGYTF | TGTGCCAGCAGTACCCGACAGGGGGGCAACTATGGCTACACCTTC
TRBD1 | TRBJ2-1 | TRBV5-1 | . | CASSLDRTGIIDEQFF | TGCGCCAGCAGCTTAGACCGGACAGGGATTATAGATGAGCAGTTCTTC
TRBD1 | TRBJ1-1 | TRBV7-6 | . | CASSLGQGANTEAFF | TGTGCCAGCAGCTTAGGGCAGGGGGCGAACACTGAAGCTTTCTTT
TRBD1 | TRBJ2-5 | TRBV5-6 | . | CASSKGQGPWQTQYF | TGTGCCAGCAGCAAAGGACAGGGTCCCTGGCAGACCCAGTACTTC
. | TRBJ1-1 | TRBV18 | . | CASSPPQRPAGTEAFF | TGTGCCAGCTCACCACCTCAGCGTCCGGCGGGGACTGAAGCTTTCTTT
. | TRBJ2-1 | TRBV30 | . | CAWSDRDSLVF | TGTGCCTGGAGTGACCGGGACTCACTGGTCTTC
. | TRBJ1-1 | TRBV12-3/TRBV12-4 | . | CASRGRDKQTAFF | TGTGCCAGCAGGGGCCGGGACAAGCAGACAGCTTTCTTT
. | TRBJ2-2 | TRBV29-1 | . | CSVLTGRTGELFF | TGCAGCGTTTTAACGGGAAGAACCGGGGAGCTGTTTTTT
. | TRBJ2-7 | TRBV5-4 | . | CASSPYSADYEQYF | TGTGCCAGCAGCCCTTACTCAGCGGACTACGAGCAGTACTTC